What follows describes a single T cell receptor beta chain. Its target is unknown. This specimen comes from a study of cytomegalovirus exposure and HLA in healthy donors. Findings of the study overall: With later analysis, a missense DCLRE1C variant became linked to TCR beta V- and J-gene trimming. The study dropped some indistinguishable V segments, TRBV6-2 and TRBV6-3 among them.

V lost 6 bases, J lost 0 bases, and 11 bases lay in between. Germline CDR1 and CDR2: MNHNY and SVGAGI (reference sequence). This CDR3 is built from 14 residues. The primer mix had 60 Vbeta and 13 Jbeta primers. Sequenced by immunoSEQ multiplex PCR; TCRdb stores in-frame clones only, minus some. The sample holds around 100,000 clones, 82% seen once. Those who donated were healthy bone marrow donors. The source material was PBMCs. This chain uses TRBV6-6 with TRBJ1-2, with D perhaps matching TRBD1 (5 bases). This TCR was sampled from a woman aged 18-29 years in good health and CMV-seronegative. CDR3 amino acids: CASSPRDSNYGYTF. The CDR3 bases are TGTGCCAGCAGCCCCCGGGACTCTAACTATGGCTACACCTTC.